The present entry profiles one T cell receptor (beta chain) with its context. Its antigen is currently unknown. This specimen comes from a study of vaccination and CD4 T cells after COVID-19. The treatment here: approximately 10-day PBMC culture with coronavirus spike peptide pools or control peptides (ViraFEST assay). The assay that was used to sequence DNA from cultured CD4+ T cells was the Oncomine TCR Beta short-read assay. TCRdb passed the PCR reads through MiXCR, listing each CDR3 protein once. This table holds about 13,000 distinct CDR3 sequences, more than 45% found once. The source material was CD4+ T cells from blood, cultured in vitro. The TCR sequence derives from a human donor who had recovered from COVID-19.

CDR3 coding DNA: TGTGCCACCAGCAGGGGCACAGATACGCAGTATTTT. It is translated as CATSRGTDTQYF. This chain joins TRBV24-1 and TRBJ2-3; tentatively, D is TRBD1 (5 bases). The V and J ends lost 7 bases and 1 base respectively, with 5 bases between them. This CDR3 has 12 amino acids. From germline, CDR1 is KGHDR and CDR2 SFDVKD.